Below are 28 T cell receptor beta chains sequenced from a single sample in a study of blood T cell repertoires in COVID-19. Profiling relied on immunoSEQ multiplex PCR, and the TCRdb table lists in-frame clones only, not all of them. The sample lists approximately 76,000 clones, around nine tenths occurring once. Sequenced input: peripheral blood. Every receptor here comes from a human donor in a cohort sampled during active COVID-19.

This sequence joins TRBV9 and TRBJ1-2; 7 nucleotides agree with TRBD1. V shed 4 bases and J 8 bases; nucleotides not matched to a gene: 14. The germline V gene has CDR1 SGDLS and CDR2 YYNGEE. The CDR3 runs to 15 residues. CDR3 DNA sequence: TGTGCCAGCAGCCTTGGGACAGACCTTACTCGAGGCTACACCTTC. This translates into CASSLGTDLTRGYTF. The whole variable domain, filled in from reference TRBV9 and TRBJ1-2, reads DSGVTQTPKHLITATGQRVTLRCSPRSGDLSVYWYQQSLDQGLQFLIQYYNGEERAKGNILERFSAQQFPDLHSELNLSSLELGDSALYFCASSLGTDLTRGYTFGSGTRLTVV.

The rearrangement joins TRBV27 to TRBJ2-1; 8 bases line up with TRBD2. With 2 bases clipped from V and 0 bases from J, the junction kept 3 bases outside the gene matches. The CDR3 spans 16 residues. Germline loops: CDR1 MNHEY, CDR2 SMNVEV (reference sequence). Written as DNA, the CDR3 is TGTGCCAGCAGTTTAGGTACTAGCGGCTCCTACAATGAGCAGTTCTTC. This codes for CASSLGTSGSYNEQFF.

The gene calls are TRBV4-1 and TRBJ1-6; D might be TRBD1 (5 bases). The germline V and J ends were trimmed by 1 base and 6 bases, with 16 bases remaining between them. Germline CDR1 MGHRA, CDR2 YSYEKL. This CDR3 is built from 17 residues. In nucleotides, the CDR3 is TGCGCCAGCAGCCAAGTTAGCAGGAGACAGCTTAATTCACCCCTCCACTTT. Its protein product is CASSQVSRRQLNSPLHF.

The chain joins TRBV2 to TRBJ1-3; 7 bases are shared with TRBD1. CDR3 size: 18 residues. V was pared by 6 bases and J by 0 bases, with 14 bases of the junction left unmatched. Germline V gene sequence: CDR1 SNHLY, CDR2 FYNNEI. The chain's CDR3 is CASSPQRARDSSGNTIYF. The CDR3 DNA is TGTGCCAGCAGCCCCCAGAGGGCCCGGGACAGCTCTGGAAACACCATATATTTT.

This rearrangement joins TRBV7-8 to TRBJ1-4, with D unclear. Trimming stripped 4 bases from V and 11 bases from J, with 17 bases between. The CDR3 has 14 residues. CDR1 is SGHVS and CDR2 is FQNEAQ in the germline V gene. This CDR3 reads CASSSSGAGVKLFF. DNA of the CDR3: TGTGCCAGCAGCTCGAGTGGCGCGGGAGTTAAACTGTTTTTT.

This clone was seen more than once but under ten times. The genes are TRBV30 and TRBJ2-7, with 7 bases identical to TRBD1. CDR3 length equals 13 residues. V dropped 5 bases and J dropped 0; count of bases not matched to a gene: 4. Germline lookup yields CDR1 GTSNPN and CDR2 SVGIG (reference sequence). CDR3 loop: CAWRDSGSYEQYF. The CDR3 DNA reads as TGTGCCTGGCGGGACAGTGGCTCCTACGAGCAGTACTTC. Using reference TRBV30 and TRBJ2-7 for the parts outside the CDR3, the full variable domain is SQTIHQWPATLVQPVGSPLSLECTVEGTSNPNLYWYRQAAGRGLQLLFYSVGIGQISSEVPQNLSASRPQDRQFILSSKKLLLSDSGFYLCAWRDSGSYEQYFGPGTRLTVT.

This rearrangement joins TRBV2 to TRBJ1-6; no clear D. The ends were cut back, 7 bases at V and 6 bases at J, with 10 bases in the middle. The CDR3 loop spans 13 amino acids. Germline V gene data show CDR1 as SNHLY and CDR2 as FYNNEI. CDR3 nucleotide sequence: TGTGCCAGCACCCAACAGCCTAATTCACCCCTCCACTTT. Protein sequence: CASTQQPNSPLHF.

This clone was seen just once. The genes are TRBV7-8 and TRBJ1-5; D unclear. The CDR3 is made up of 14 amino acids. The germline V and J ends were trimmed by 1 base and 7 bases, with 11 bases remaining between them. The germline V gene encodes CDR1 SGHVS and CDR2 FQNEAQ. As DNA, the CDR3 is TGTGCCAGCAGCTTAGACGCTAGTTCCCAGCCCCAGCATTTT. Protein sequence: CASSLDASSQPQHF.

This clone has only a few counts. V and J are TRBV4-2 and TRBJ1-2, with TRBD1 matching over 11 bases. The trim removed 4 bases at V and 8 bases at J, leaving 12 bases unmatched. The V gene's germline CDR1 is LGHNA and CDR2 YNFKEQ. The CDR3 consists of 16 residues. CDR3 sequence: CASSRWTGGSVWGYTF. Written as DNA, the CDR3 is TGTGCCAGCAGCCGGTGGACAGGGGGCTCGGTTTGGGGCTACACCTTC.

The CDR3 DNA follows: TGCGCCAGCAGCCTAGGGGACAACTCCTACGAGCAGTACTTC. This codes for CASSLGDNSYEQYF. The chain recombines TRBV5-1 with TRBJ2-7; D might be TRBD1 (6 bases). CDR1 and CDR2 from the germline V gene are SGHRS and YFSETQ. The CDR3 extends over 14 amino acids. Trimming shortened V by 4 bases and J by 0 bases, and 11 bases separated the two germline ends.

This chain uses TRBV4-3 with TRBJ1-2; 7 nucleotides align to TRBD1. This CDR3 comprises 16 residues. Trimming cost V 1 base and J 3 bases; bases outside gene matches: 8. Germline CDR1 reads LGHNA; CDR2 reads YSLEER. CDR3 sequence: CASSQAPADRDYGYTF. In DNA form, the CDR3 reads TGCGCCAGCAGCCAAGCTCCCGCTGACAGGGACTATGGCTACACCTTC.

The rearrangement links TRBV11-2 to TRBJ1-6; 10 bases match TRBD1. The CDR3 has 15 amino acids. With 5 bases clipped from V and 8 bases from J, the junction kept 6 bases outside the gene matches. The germline V gene encodes CDR1 SGHAT and CDR2 FQNNGV. The CDR3 sequence: CASSGEDRGDSPLHF. The CDR3 DNA reads as TGTGCCAGCAGCGGGGAGGACAGGGGGGATTCACCCCTCCACTTT. The variable domain in full, with the rest retrieved from reference TRBV11-2 and TRBJ1-6, is EAGVAQSPRYKIIEKRQSVAFWCNPISGHATLYWYQQILGQGPKLLIQFQNNGVVDDSQLPKDRFSAERLKGVDSTLKIQPAKLEDSAVYLCASSGEDRGDSPLHFGNGTRLTVT.

The chain links TRBV23-1 to TRBJ1-1, with D maybe TRBD1 (5 bases). TRBV23-1 is an ORF; its function is uncertain. The CDR3 has 15 residues. V was clipped by 3 bases and J by 4 bases, with 15 bases between them. CDR3 nucleotide sequence: TGCGCCAGCAGTCAGCCCTGGGGCGTCGGCACTGAAGCTTTCTTT. It translates to CASSQPWGVGTEAFF.

V gene TRBV7-8 combines with J gene TRBJ2-7, with D possibly TRBD2 on 7 matching bases. Trimming removed 5 bases from V and 1 base from J, with 15 bases in between. Germline V CDR1 and CDR2: SGHVS, FQNEAQ. This CDR3 spans 15 amino acids. CDR3 DNA sequence: TGTGCCAGCAGCCTGGGGGGGCGAGTGTCCTACGAGCAGTACTTC. Translating gives CASSLGGRVSYEQYF.

This clone was detected only a few times. This chain links TRBV10-1 with TRBJ1-6; perhaps TRBD1 as D (6 bases). The CDR3 contains 15 residues. V lost 9 bases and J 14 bases, leaving 26 bases between the germline ends. CDR1 is WNHNN and CDR2 is SYGVQD in the germline V gene (reference sequence). This CDR3 is CASSVPGQNPRTLHF. As DNA, the CDR3 is TGCGCCAGTTCTGTCCCTGGACAGAACCCTAGGACCCTCCACTTT.

This clone was seen only once. The chain recombines TRBV5-1 with TRBJ2-7; 10 bases are shared with TRBD2. Germline assignment: CDR1 SGHRS and CDR2 YFSETQ. Trimming cost V 3 bases and J 4 bases; bases outside gene matches: 28. The CDR3 is 22 amino acids. CDR3 protein: CASSSLPTAGSTSGTFTYEQYF. The CDR3 region has the DNA TGCGCCAGCAGCTCCCTTCCCACCGCGGGTTCCACTAGCGGGACTTTTACGTACGAGCAGTACTTC.

The chain couples TRBV3-1 (or the pseudogene TRBV3-2) to TRBJ2-7; weak D call: TRBD1 (5 bases). Germline V lookup: CDR1 LGHDT, CDR2 YNNKEL (reference sequence). V lost 1 base and J 2 bases, leaving 9 bases between the germline ends. The length of the CDR3 is 14 residues. CDR3 residues: CASSQAQGTYEQYF. CDR3 sequence (DNA): TGTGCCAGCAGCCAAGCCCAGGGTACCTACGAGCAGTACTTC.

This clone was observed a single time. The genes are TRBV11-2 and TRBJ2-1, with D tentatively TRBD1 (6 bases). Germline CDR1 is SGHAT and CDR2 is FQNNGV. Trimming stripped 0 bases from V and 7 bases from J, with 22 bases between. This CDR3 is built from 18 residues. The CDR3 protein is CASSLDKYPQGIVNEQFF. The CDR3 nucleotides read TGTGCCAGCAGCTTAGACAAATACCCACAGGGTATCGTTAATGAGCAGTTCTTC.

The V and J genes are TRBV6-2 or TRBV6-3 and TRBJ2-2; TRBD2 agrees at 9 bases. The V and J ends lost 0 bases and 6 bases, in that order; junction bases with no gene match: 5. The germline gives CDR1 MNHEY, CDR2 SVGEGT. This CDR3 comprises 16 residues. The CDR3 is CASSYSAGGPSGELFF. The DNA of the CDR3 is TGTGCCAGCAGTTACTCGGCGGGGGGGCCGTCCGGGGAGCTGTTTTTT.

This chain connects TRBV19 to TRBJ2-7, with TRBD2 matching 9 bases. The CDR3 is made up of 14 amino acids. Germline-derived CDR1 and CDR2 are LNHDA and SQIVND (reference sequence). The trim removed 4 bases at V and 4 bases at J, leaving 5 bases unmatched. The CDR3 loop reads CASSTAGGWYEQYF. CDR3 DNA: TGTGCCAGTAGTACTGCGGGGGGGTGGTACGAGCAGTACTTC.

The V gene is TRBV2, the J gene TRBJ1-2; D perhaps matches TRBD1 (6 bases). CDR1 is SNHLY, CDR2 FYNNEI, per germline. V was clipped by 5 bases and J by 2 bases, with 9 bases between them. This CDR3 comprises 13 residues. CDR3 in amino acids: CASSTDSNYGYTF. Written as DNA, the CDR3 is TGTGCCAGCAGTACGGACAGCAACTATGGCTACACCTTC.

On this clone itself: One end of the junction is discordant with germline, which a read error may explain. The chain joins TRBV11-2 to TRBJ1-1; TRBD1 is a possible D gene (6 bases). This CDR3 region has 12 residues. Germline V CDR1 and CDR2: SGHAT, FQNNGV. The CDR3 DNA follows: TGTGCCAGCAGCTTAATGGACAGCCCTTTTCGGTTT. Translation: CASSLMDSPFRF.

The genes are TRBV28 and TRBJ2-7; D gene uncertain. The CDR3 contains 12 residues. CDR1 and CDR2 (germline): MDHEN, SYDVKM. Deletions cut 7 bases from V and 2 bases from J, with 9 bases between. The CDR3 region has the DNA TGTGCCAGCATGGAGAAGACCTACGAGCAGTACTTC. Its protein product is CASMEKTYEQYF.

The sample holds one count of this clone. The V call is TRBV27, the J call TRBJ1-1; D may be TRBD1 (5 bases). V was trimmed by 8 bases and J by 0 bases, leaving 13 bases between them. The CDR3 is made up of 14 amino acids. CDR1 and CDR2 from the germline V gene are MNHEY and SMNVEV (reference sequence). CDR3 region: CASAAGLMNTEAFF. The CDR3 DNA follows: TGTGCCAGCGCTGCGGGGCTTATGAACACTGAAGCTTTCTTT.

The chain links TRBV20-1 to TRBJ2-7; D is undetermined. The CDR3 covers 10 residues. The germline V gene has CDR1 DFQATT and CDR2 SNEGSKA (reference sequence). Trimming shortened V by 7 bases and J by 9 bases, and 13 bases separated the two germline ends. The CDR3: CSVALNGQYF. In DNA, the CDR3 is TGCAGTGTCGCCCTTAACGGGCAGTACTTC.

V and J are TRBV24-1 and TRBJ2-7; TRBD1 is a possible D gene (5 bases). The CDR3 length is 15 residues. With 2 bases removed from V and 2 bases from J, the gap between germline ends came to 12 bases. Germline lookup yields CDR1 KGHDR and CDR2 SFDVKD. The CDR3 spells CATSDSREGTYEQYF. CDR3 sequence (DNA): TGTGCCACCAGTGATTCCAGGGAAGGGACCTACGAGCAGTACTTC.

This chain joins TRBV6-1 and TRBJ1-1, with D perhaps TRBD1 (5 bases). Germline-derived CDR1 and CDR2 are MNHNS and SASEGT. The CDR3 runs to 14 residues. V lost 2 bases and J lost 6, with 13 bases in between. The CDR3 reads CASSEQGARAEAFF. CDR3 sequence (DNA): TGTGCCAGCAGTGAACAGGGTGCAAGGGCTGAAGCTTTCTTT.

The CDR3: CASSPGGTGFYGYTF. The CDR3, as DNA: TGTGCCAGCAGCCCGGGGGGGACGGGCTTCTATGGCTACACCTTC. The chain is built from TRBV4-2 and TRBJ1-2; tentatively, D is TRBD1 (5 bases). CDR3 length: 15 amino acids. Germline V gene lookup returns CDR1 LGHNA and CDR2 YNFKEQ. Trimming took 4 bases from V and 4 from J, leaving 16 bases between them.